This paragraph covers one T cell receptor (beta chain) sequence. The data were taken from a study of blood T cell repertoires in COVID-19. The assay was immunoSEQ multiplex PCR, and TCRdb's table has in-frame clones only and misses some. The sample lists a few hundred thousand clones; more than 85% were seen once. Cohorts were based on clinical histories the participants reported. The CDR3 is 16 residues long. Germline CDR1 and CDR2: MNHEY and SVGAGI. Trimming took 2 bases from V and 2 from J; bases not matched to a gene: 5. The sequenced sample consisted of PBMCs or T cells enriched from blood (not recorded which). The V and J genes are TRBV6-5 and TRBJ2-1, with 8 bases matching TRBD2. The sequence was collected from a woman under 40 who had recovered from COVID-19. The CDR3: CASSYGGGGTYNEQFF. In DNA form, the CDR3 reads TGTGCCAGCAGTTACGGAGGCGGGGGGACCTACAATGAGCAGTTCTTC.